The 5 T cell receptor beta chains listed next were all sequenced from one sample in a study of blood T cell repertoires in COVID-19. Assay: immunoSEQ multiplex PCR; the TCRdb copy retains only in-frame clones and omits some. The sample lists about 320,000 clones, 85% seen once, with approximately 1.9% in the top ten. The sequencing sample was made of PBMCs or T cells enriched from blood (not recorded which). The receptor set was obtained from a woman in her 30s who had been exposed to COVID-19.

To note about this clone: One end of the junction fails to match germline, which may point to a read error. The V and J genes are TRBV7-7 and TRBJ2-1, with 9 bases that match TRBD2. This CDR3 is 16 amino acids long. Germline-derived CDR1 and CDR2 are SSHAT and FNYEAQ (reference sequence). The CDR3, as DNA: TGTGCTAGCAGCTTAAGGGCTAGCGGGATGTACAATGAGCAGTTCTTC. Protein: CASSLRASGMYNEQFF.

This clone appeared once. The CDR3 reads CASSRILTGYLEKLFF. The CDR3 DNA sequence: TGTGCCAGCAGCCGGATCTTGACAGGATACCTAGAAAAACTGTTTTTT. This rearrangement joins TRBV14 to TRBJ1-4; D may be TRBD1 (6 bases). CDR3 size: 16 residues. The V end was cut by 4 bases, the J end by 8 bases, with 20 bases between. Germline CDR1 is SGHDN and CDR2 is FVKESK.

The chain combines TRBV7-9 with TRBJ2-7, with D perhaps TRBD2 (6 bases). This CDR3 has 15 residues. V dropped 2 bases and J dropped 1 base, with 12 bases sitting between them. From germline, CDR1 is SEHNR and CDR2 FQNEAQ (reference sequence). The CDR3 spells CASSLNGGESYEQYF. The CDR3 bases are TGTGCCAGCAGCTTAAACGGGGGAGAGTCCTACGAGCAGTACTTC.

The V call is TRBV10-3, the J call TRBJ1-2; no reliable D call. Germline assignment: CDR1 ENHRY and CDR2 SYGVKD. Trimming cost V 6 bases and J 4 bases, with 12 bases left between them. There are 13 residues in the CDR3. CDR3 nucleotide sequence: TGTGCCATCAGCCAGGAGGGTAGCTATGGCTACACCTTC. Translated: CAISQEGSYGYTF.

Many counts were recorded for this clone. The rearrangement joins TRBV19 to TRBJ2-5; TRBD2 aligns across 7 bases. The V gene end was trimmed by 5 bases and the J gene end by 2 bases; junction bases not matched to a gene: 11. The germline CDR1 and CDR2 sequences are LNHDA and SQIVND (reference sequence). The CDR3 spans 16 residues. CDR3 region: CASSPRGGGFQETQYF. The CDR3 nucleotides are TGTGCCAGTAGTCCGCGTGGGGGGGGTTTTCAAGAGACCCAGTACTTC.